The 15 T cell receptor beta chains below all came from one sample that was sequenced in a study of cytomegalovirus exposure and HLA in healthy donors. PCR amplification relied on 60 Vbeta primers (plus 13 Jbeta primers). The protocol was immunoSEQ multiplex PCR, while the TCRdb copy is restricted to in-frame clones and leaves out a portion. The repertoire includes 83,000 or so clones, about three quarters of them detected once, and around 10% sits in the top ten. The specimen was PBMCs. Every receptor here comes from a man aged 30-40 years in good health and CMV-seropositive.

This sequence joins TRBV7-9 and TRBJ2-3, with D perhaps TRBD2 (5 bases). CDR3 length equals 14 residues. V was trimmed by 1 base and J by 4 bases, leaving 9 bases between them. Germline V gene data show CDR1 as SEHNR and CDR2 as FQNEAQ (reference sequence). CDR3 sequence: CASSLGVRADTQYF. In nucleotides, the CDR3 is TGTGCCAGCAGCTTAGGAGTGAGGGCAGATACGCAGTATTTT.

The V call is TRBV5-1, the J call TRBJ1-4; 7 bases are a match to TRBD1. J was trimmed by 0 bases and V by 6 bases; bases with no gene match: 5. Germline V gene sequence: CDR1 SGHRS, CDR2 YFSETQ. The CDR3 runs 15 residues. In nucleotides, the CDR3 is TGCGCCAGCACAAACAGGGGAGCAACTAATGAAAAACTGTTTTTT. Its translation: CASTNRGATNEKLFF.

The CDR3 protein is CASSSRTSGNTDTQYF. The CDR3 DNA follows: TGTGCCAGTAGTTCTCGGACTAGCGGGAACACAGATACGCAGTATTTT. The chain joins TRBV19 to TRBJ2-3; 12 positions match TRBD2. Germline-derived CDR1 and CDR2 are LNHDA and SQIVND (reference sequence). The CDR3 covers 16 residues. The V and J ends lost 5 bases and 2 bases, in that order; junction bases with no gene match: 5.

This clone has just one count. V and J are TRBV6-5 and TRBJ2-7; tentative D call: TRBD1 (5 bases). V was clipped by 0 bases and J by 1 base, with 7 bases between them. Germline lookup yields CDR1 MNHEY and CDR2 SVGAGI. This CDR3 region has 14 residues. CDR3 in DNA: TGTGCCAGCAGTTACTCGCCAGGGTCCTACGAGCAGTACTTC. Protein product: CASSYSPGSYEQYF.

This chain uses TRBV7-2 with TRBJ1-3; 8 bases map to TRBD1. Germline lookup yields CDR1 SGHTA and CDR2 FQGNSA. The CDR3 totals 15 residues. V was clipped by 1 base and J by 9 bases; unmatched bases: 8. CDR3 in amino acids: CASSLVGQGSGTIYF. DNA of the CDR3: TGTGCCAGCAGCTTAGTAGGACAGGGATCGGGCACCATATATTTT.

This clone is a singleton in its sample. A read error may be the cause here, since a much bigger clone is one base away. This specimen includes other DNA sequences encoding the same CDR3. The chain combines TRBV6-6 with TRBJ2-5; the D is unclear. TRBJ2-7 matches the DNA end more closely, so the J call is doubtful. The CDR3 contains 15 residues. Germline CDR1 MNHNY, CDR2 SVGAGI (reference sequence). The CDR3 region is CASSPPADSSYEQYF. CDR3 coding DNA: TGTGCCAGCAGTCCCCCCGCTGATAGCTCCTACGAGCAGTACTTC.

The gene calls are TRBV7-9 and TRBJ2-1, with 9 nucleotides matching TRBD1. Germline V gene lookup returns CDR1 SEHNR and CDR2 FQNEAQ (reference sequence). The length of the CDR3 is 14 residues. Losses at the gene ends were 3 bases for V and 8 bases for J; bases not matched to a gene: 5. The CDR3 nucleotides are TGTGCCAGCAGCTTGTCGGGACAGGGTCATGAGCAGTTCTTC. It encodes CASSLSGQGHEQFF.

The chain joins TRBV5-1 to TRBJ1-1, with 10 bases identical to TRBD1. Losses at the gene ends were 2 bases for V and 3 bases for J; bases not matched to a gene: 13. The CDR3 contains 18 residues. The germline CDR1 and CDR2 sequences are SGHRS and YFSETQ. CDR3 nucleotides: TGCGCCAGCAGCTTTTATAAGACAGGGGGCGTCGTGGACACTGAAGCTTTCTTT. It specifies CASSFYKTGGVVDTEAFF.

The J gene is TRBJ1-2, the V gene TRBV29-1, with 8 bases that match TRBD1. The germline V gene encodes CDR1 SQVTM and CDR2 ANQGSEA. The V segment lost 4 bases and the J segment 0 bases; nucleotides outside the gene matches: 7. The CDR3 runs to 15 residues. The CDR3 reads CSVGTDRAANYGYTF. The DNA of the CDR3 is TGCAGCGTTGGAACGGACAGGGCCGCTAACTATGGCTACACCTTC.

The V gene is TRBV5-1, the J gene TRBJ2-1, with D tentatively TRBD2 (7 bases). The CDR3 has 14 residues. Trimming cost V 7 bases and J 6 bases, with 17 bases left between them. Germline V gene lookup returns CDR1 SGHRS and CDR2 YFSETQ. The CDR3: CASSGTGGLNEQFF. The CDR3 nucleotides read TGCGCCAGCTCTGGGACGGGGGGCCTCAATGAGCAGTTCTTC.

This chain connects TRBV28 to TRBJ2-3; 7 bases fit TRBD1. V trimming: 7 bases; J trimming: 4 bases; junction bases outside the gene matches: 5. The length of the CDR3 is 13 residues. CDR1 MDHEN and CDR2 SYDVKM come from the germline V gene. The CDR3 nucleotides read TGTGCCAGCAAGTCTCAGGGGGCAGATACGCAGTATTTT. It specifies CASKSQGADTQYF.

V gene TRBV28 combines with J gene TRBJ2-5, with TRBD1 identical over 12 bases. From germline, CDR1 is MDHEN and CDR2 SYDVKM. This CDR3 region has 21 residues. V lost 3 bases and J lost 3; bases outside the gene matches: 20. CDR3 sequence: CASSFVILGTGGQHPEETQYF. The CDR3 nucleotides are TGTGCCAGCAGTTTTGTTATCCTCGGGACAGGGGGCCAGCACCCCGAAGAGACCCAGTACTTC.

The J gene is TRBJ1-2, the V gene TRBV5-4; D remains ambiguous. This CDR3 region has 13 residues. The V end was cut by 2 bases, the J end by 2 bases, with 7 bases between. Germline lookup yields CDR1 SGHNT and CDR2 YYREEE (reference sequence). The CDR3 sequence is CASSFAGNYGYTF. The CDR3 DNA reads TGTGCCAGCAGCTTCGCAGGCAACTATGGCTACACCTTC.

The chain couples TRBV5-1 to TRBJ1-6; 10 bases map to TRBD1. V lost 4 bases and J lost 4; bases outside the gene matches: 5. In germline, CDR1 is SGHRS, CDR2 YFSETQ. The CDR3 totals 16 residues. The CDR3 bases are TGCGCCAGCAGCAGTTCGGGACAGGGGTATAATTCACCCCTCCACTTT. It specifies CASSSSGQGYNSPLHF. Variable domain in full (rest from reference TRBV5-1 and TRBJ1-6): KAGVTQTPRYLIKTRGQQVTLSCSPISGHRSVSWYQQTPGQGLQFLFEYFSETQRNKGNFPGRFSGRQFSNSRSEMNVSTLELGDSALYLCASSSSGQGYNSPLHFGNGTRLTVT.

The J gene is TRBJ2-1, the V gene TRBV13; tentative D call: TRBD1 (6 bases). The CDR3 length is 15 residues. Germline V gives CDR1 PRHDT, CDR2 FYEKMQ (reference sequence). The V end lost 1 base, the J end lost 5 bases, and 12 bases lay between the germline ends. The CDR3 DNA reads as TGTGCCAGCAGCTTAGTACAGGGAATCGACAATGAGCAGTTCTTC. Translating gives CASSLVQGIDNEQFF.